This TCR beta chain derives from a study of blood T cell repertoires in COVID-19 (dated by TCRdb to about 2020). Study-level background: Samples from collaborators originated in the United States, Italy and Spain and spanned both the acute and convalescent phases of COVID-19. The material from the prospective study consisted of cDNA or gDNA derived from T cells, B-cell-depleted T cells, or PBMCs. The dataset comprised deeply sampled blood TCRbeta repertoires from subjects exposed to, actively infected with, or recovered from COVID-19. The repertoires were made available in a free public database intended to serve as a resource for research on the immune response to SARS-CoV-2. Samples were obtained from the ongoing ImmuneRACE study (first 160 participants) and from roughly 1,300 subjects provided by 6 global collaborators. The sample metadata nearly always contained a de-identified subject ID, COVID-19 status, age in years and sex. Where available, HLA class I and class II types were taken from metadata supplied by the sample provider and were not determined by assay-based typing. The paper as a whole reports these results and caveats: The quantity of clinical and demographic metadata differed by source and by participant and was supplied without curation.

To note about this clone: This clone's antigen is unknown. No base-level quality is on record; no much larger clone is a single base apart.

The immunoSEQ Assay, a bias-controlled multiplex PCR, was used to amplify TCRbeta CDR3 regions from genomic DNA. On the authors' methods: The number of nucleated cells in each sample was estimated by amplification of reference gene primers within the assay. To quantify the absolute abundance of each unique TCRbeta CDR3 rearrangement, sequence reads were collapsed and filtered. For each sample, productive Simpson clonality was calculated as the square root of Simpson's diversity index over productive rearrangements. In its TCRdb copy, this immuneACCESS table keeps in-frame sequences only and misses some clones. Where compared with another copy, unresolved V genes explain less than half of these, and the others have no known cause. D and trimming come from the DNA, and the V and J calls and clone size come from that table. The sample table shows about 330,000 clones, and 87% are seen once. The biggest ten clones account for approximately 9.4% of the sample.

According to the germline V gene, CDR1 reads SGHRS and CDR2 reads YFSETQ. The CDR3 starts with the cysteine, ends with the phenylalanine, and has 16 residues. The only DNA kept is the CDR3, 48 bases in frame from the first base. The germline V end is reduced by 5 bases and the J end by 1 base; junction bases left unmatched: 6. At one collaborating source in Seattle, patients were enrolled during active infection and were followed longitudinally through the course of disease. Each collaborating institution followed its own protocols to collect whole blood in K2EDTA tubes. For TCRbeta analysis, collaborators shipped samples as frozen whole blood, isolated PBMCs, or DNA extracted from either of those sample types.

What was sequenced was peripheral blood. The chain uses TRBV5-1 and TRBJ2-7, and TRBD2 aligns with 13 junction nucleotides. The sequence derives from a man in his thirties or forties with COVID-19, enrolled during active disease. The CDR3 amino acid sequence is: CASRPGLAGVSYEQYF. The DNA reads as follows: TGCGCCAGCAGACCAGGACTAGCGGGAGTATCCTACGAGCAGTACTTC.